A selection of T cell receptor beta chains follows, all from one sample in a study of cytomegalovirus exposure and HLA in healthy donors. Data came from immunoSEQ multiplex PCR; TCRdb stores just in-frame clones and leaves some out. This sample has roughly 140,000 clones, with approximately 90% found just once. Material: PBMCs. These receptors all stem from a man aged 18 to 30 in good health and CMV-seronegative. The conserved cysteine and the conserved F or W are not part of the CDR3 here.

j_gene | len | v_gene | CDR3aa
TRBJ2-1 | 12 | TRBV5-1 | ASGGTGYNNEQF
TRBJ2-3 | 13 | TRBV27 | ASSLSLGITDTQY
TRBJ2-3 | 14 | TRBV27 | ASSLQGAPSTDTQY
TRBJ1-1 | 10 | TRBV11-2 | ASSSQVAEAF
TRBJ2-5 | 13 | TRBV9 | ASSVAGGRLETQY
TRBJ1-2 | 13 | TRBV5-5 | ASSLALPTAWGYT
TRBJ1-2 | 12 | TRBV6-5 | ASSDPRTNYGYT
TRBJ1-4 | 13 | TRBV9 | ASSWTGSGKEKLF
TRBJ1-2 | 13 | TRBV10-3 | AISGSRVTNYGYT
TRBJ1-6 | 15 | TRBV30 | AWSTTDRSSYNSPLH
TRBJ1-1 | 13 | TRBV14 | ASSRETGGGTEAF
TRBJ1-1 | 12 | TRBV2 | ASSEALRDREAF
TRBJ2-3 | 13 | TRBV10-3 | AIRPLAVNTDTQY
TRBJ1-2 | 14 | TRBV9 | ASSAFGDRANYGYT
TRBJ2-2 | 14 | TRBV5-1 | ASRNLAGGNTGELF
TRBJ1-1 | 12 | TRBV7-8 | ASSFGDREGEAF
TRBJ1-2 | 11 | TRBV7-2 | ASSLTGTYGYT
TRBJ2-1 | 16 | TRBV7-9 | ASSLGTSGRPSYNEQF
TRBJ1-5 | 13 | TRBV15 | ATSSNRRGNQPQH
TRBJ1-2 | 12 | TRBV30 | AWSGTVPTYGYT
TRBJ1-6 | 14 | TRBV2 | ASSARGQANNSPLH
TRBJ2-6 | 16 | TRBV4-3 | ASSQGPGAGSGANVLT
TRBJ2-7 | 14 | TRBV19 | ASSIADRGQPYEQY
TRBJ2-1 | 15 | TRBV11-3 | ASSLVLAGSSYNEQF
TRBJ1-1 | 12 | TRBV4-1 | ASSQTGVGTEAF
TRBJ1-5 | 16 | TRBV9 | ASSVDPGQGDNYQPQH